This is a list of T cell receptor beta chains from one sample in a study of patients and donors after allogeneic stem cell transplantation. MiXCR, applied by TCRdb to the RT-PCR reads, yields one record per CDR3 protein. The sample shows a few hundred thousand distinct CDR3 sequences, over 12% of them seen only once. Sequenced: blood, either unsorted or a sorted T cell fraction (not recorded which). These receptors all come from a human donor who was either an allogeneic HSCT recipient or a stem cell or donor lymphocyte infusion donor (not recorded which). It is not recorded whose cells these are; they may come from a transplant donor. CDR3s include the opening cysteine and the closing phenylalanine or tryptophan. A D gene is named only where the DNA matches it firmly.

j_gene	d_gene	v_gene	CDR3aa
TRBJ1-1	TRBD1	TRBV5-1	CASSPGTVEAFF
TRBJ1-5	NA	TRBV6-1	CASGFDSNQPQHF
TRBJ1-5	NA	TRBV11-2	CASSPHLMQRGSGNQPQHF
TRBJ2-7	NA	TRBV5-1	CASSLAGALAYEQYF
TRBJ2-1	TRBD2	TRBV6-1	CASTPTAGGYNEQFF
TRBJ2-1	TRBD2	TRBV5-1	CASSVGTSGGPYNEQFF
TRBJ2-5	NA	TRBV11-2	CASSLGGRETQYF
TRBJ2-5	NA	TRBV29-1	CSVGPRAETQYF
TRBJ2-3	TRBD1	TRBV20-1	CSARGTASTDTQYF
TRBJ1-5	TRBD1	TRBV11-2	CASSLVRGADQPQHF
TRBJ2-3	NA	TRBV24-1	CATSGVFEADTQYF
TRBJ1-6	NA	TRBV7-8	CASSLAEERPLHF
TRBJ2-5	TRBD2	TRBV20-1	CSARGASGGASETQYF
TRBJ1-6	NA	TRBV29-1	CSVGATQGSPLHF
TRBJ1-4	NA	TRBV20-1	CSADPRTDEKLFF
TRBJ2-6	TRBD2	TRBV6-1	CASTGLAGNSGANVLTF
TRBJ1-4	TRBD1	TRBV7-2	CASSSRQGGEKLFF
TRBJ1-6	NA	TRBV9	CASSVEQKNSPLHF
TRBJ2-3	TRBD1	TRBV11-1	CASRRTGGDTQYF
TRBJ2-7	TRBD2	TRBV20-1	CSILASASGSYEQYF
TRBJ1-2	NA	TRBV27	CASSLSPGEKPGAYGYTF
TRBJ2-7	NA	TRBV7-2	CASSSSVGEQYF
TRBJ2-3	NA	TRBV5-1	CASSFSGGGSPDTQYF
TRBJ1-2	NA	TRBV6-1	CASTLTGPRDGYTF
TRBJ1-2	NA	TRBV30	CAWNPESNYGYTF
TRBJ2-1	TRBD2	TRBV12-3/TRBV12-4	CASSFLAGGHNEQFF
TRBJ2-3	TRBD2	TRBV20-1	CSALPPGLKSTDTQYF
TRBJ1-2	NA	TRBV6-1	CASSVEVNYGYTF
TRBJ1-5	NA	TRBV12-3/TRBV12-4	CASSPLGANQPQHF
TRBJ2-5	NA	TRBV20-1	CSARDQGDIQETQYF
TRBJ2-7	NA	TRBV7-2	CASSTTGTAHYEQYF
TRBJ2-1	NA	TRBV19	CASSVEGGTPHNEQFF